The present TCR beta chain was sequenced within a study of CDR3 diversity in severe acne. The CDR3 has 14 residues. Germline V lookup: CDR1 SGHTA, CDR2 FQGNSA. Deletions cut 3 bases from V and 8 bases from J, with 16 bases between. Only a few counts were recorded for this clonotype. TCRdb used MiXCR to reprocess the PCR reads, holding one entry per CDR3 protein. The sample holds more than 85,000 distinct CDR3 sequences, 45% to 55% seen once. The sample comprised blood. The TCR was taken from a male donor in good health, serving as a control. This chain uses TRBV7-2 with TRBJ1-2; unclear D gene. In nucleotides, the CDR3 is TGTGCCAGCAGCTTCGGACTAACCCAAGGGGGCTACACCTTC. It codes for CASSFGLTQGGYTF.